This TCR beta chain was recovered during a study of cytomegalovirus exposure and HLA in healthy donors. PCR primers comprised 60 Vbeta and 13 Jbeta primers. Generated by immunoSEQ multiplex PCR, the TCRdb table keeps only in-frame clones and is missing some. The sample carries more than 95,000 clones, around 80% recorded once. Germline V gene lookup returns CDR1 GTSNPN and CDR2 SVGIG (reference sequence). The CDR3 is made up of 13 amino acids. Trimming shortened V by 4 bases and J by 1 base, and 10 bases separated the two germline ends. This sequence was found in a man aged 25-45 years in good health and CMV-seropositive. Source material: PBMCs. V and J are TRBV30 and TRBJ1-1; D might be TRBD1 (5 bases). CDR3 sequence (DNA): TGTGCCTGGACAAAACAGGAGAACACTGAAGCTTTCTTT. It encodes CAWTKQENTEAFF.